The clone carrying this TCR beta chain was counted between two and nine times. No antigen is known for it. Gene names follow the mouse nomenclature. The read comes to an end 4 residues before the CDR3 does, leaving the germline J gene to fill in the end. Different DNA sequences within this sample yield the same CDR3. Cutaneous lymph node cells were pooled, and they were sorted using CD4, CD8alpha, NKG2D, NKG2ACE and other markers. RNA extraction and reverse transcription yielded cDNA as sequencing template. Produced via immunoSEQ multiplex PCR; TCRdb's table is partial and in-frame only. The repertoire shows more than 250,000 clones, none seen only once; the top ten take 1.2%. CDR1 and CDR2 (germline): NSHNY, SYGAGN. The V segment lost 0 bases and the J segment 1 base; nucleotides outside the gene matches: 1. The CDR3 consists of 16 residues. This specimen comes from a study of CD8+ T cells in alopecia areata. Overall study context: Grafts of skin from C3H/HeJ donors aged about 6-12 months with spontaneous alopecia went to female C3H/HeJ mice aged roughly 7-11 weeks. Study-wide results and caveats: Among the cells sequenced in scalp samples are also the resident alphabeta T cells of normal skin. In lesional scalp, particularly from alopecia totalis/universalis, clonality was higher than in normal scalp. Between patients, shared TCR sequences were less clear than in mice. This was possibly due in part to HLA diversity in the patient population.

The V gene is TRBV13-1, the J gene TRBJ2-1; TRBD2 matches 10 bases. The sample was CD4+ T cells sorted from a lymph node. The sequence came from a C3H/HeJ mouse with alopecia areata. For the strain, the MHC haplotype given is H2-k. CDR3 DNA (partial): TGTGCCAGCAGTGATGTACTGGGGGGGAACTATGCT. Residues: CASSDVLGGNYA. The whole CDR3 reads CASSDVLGGNYAEQFF.